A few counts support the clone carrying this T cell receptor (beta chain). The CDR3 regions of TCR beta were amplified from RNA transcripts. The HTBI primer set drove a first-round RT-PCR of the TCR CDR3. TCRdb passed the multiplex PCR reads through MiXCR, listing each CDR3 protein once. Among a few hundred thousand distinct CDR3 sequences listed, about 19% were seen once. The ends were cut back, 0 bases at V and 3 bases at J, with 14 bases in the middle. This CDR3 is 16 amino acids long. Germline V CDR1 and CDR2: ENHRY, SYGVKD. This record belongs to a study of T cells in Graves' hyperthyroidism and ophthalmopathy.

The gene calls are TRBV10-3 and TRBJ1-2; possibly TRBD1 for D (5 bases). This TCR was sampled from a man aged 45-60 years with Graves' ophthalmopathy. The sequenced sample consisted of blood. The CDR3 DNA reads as TGTGCCATCAGTGAGTCCGCAATAGGGACCTACTATGGCTACACCTTC. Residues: CAISESAIGTYYGYTF.